These T cell receptor beta chains were read from a single sample in a study of blood T cell repertoires in COVID-19. Libraries were prepared by immunoSEQ multiplex PCR; TCRdb keeps only in-frame clonotypes and omits some of them. The data show 150,000 or so clones, over 75% seen once. The sequencing input was peripheral blood. These TCRs come from an older woman with COVID-19, enrolled during active disease. Both conserved end residues are part of each CDR3. The order of the fields is D gene, V gene, J gene, clone size, CDR3 protein, CDR3 DNA. A D gene is named only where the DNA matches it firmly. Some rows have no size entry. The others give once, few or many, or a class for an expanded clone.

>.|TRBV12-5|TRBJ1-3|.
CASGFSEAYRVTGNTIYF
TGTGCTAGTGGTTTCTCGGAGGCGTACAGGGTAACTGGAAACACCATATATTTT
>.|TRBV5-4|TRBJ2-3|.
CASSLWASTDTQYF
TGTGCCAGCAGCTTGTGGGCCAGCACAGATACGCAGTATTTT
>.|TRBV5-1|TRBJ1-3|.
CASSFEGNTIYF
TGCGCCAGCAGCTTTGAGGGAAACACCATATATTTT
>TRBD1|TRBV15|TRBJ1-5|.
CATSRDRQGIQPQHF
TGTGCCACCAGCAGAGACCGACAGGGAATTCAGCCCCAGCATTTT
>TRBD2|TRBV27|TRBJ2-3|.
CASSWGLAGDTDTQYF
TGTGCCAGCAGTTGGGGACTAGCGGGGGACACAGATACGCAGTATTTT
>.|TRBV18|TRBJ2-6|once
CASSPRQDSGANVLTF
TGTGCCAGCTCACCACGTCAGGACAGTGGGGCCAACGTCCTGACTTTC
>TRBD1|TRBV5-1|TRBJ1-3|.
CASSPVRTGGNTIYF
TGCGCCAGCAGCCCCGTTCGGACAGGAGGAAACACCATATATTTT
>.|TRBV3-1/TRBV3-2|TRBJ2-6|.
CASSQRWQGGSGANVLTF
TGTGCCAGCAGCCAAAGGTGGCAGGGAGGCTCTGGGGCCAACGTCCTGACTTTC
>TRBD1|TRBV11-2|TRBJ1-1|.
CASRPDRGLTEAFF
TGTGCCAGCAGGCCAGACAGGGGTTTGACTGAAGCTTTCTTT
>TRBD2|TRBV7-3|TRBJ2-2|once
CASSLSSGGNTGELFF
TGTGCCAGCAGCTTATCTAGCGGGGGGAACACCGGGGAGCTGTTTTTT
>.|TRBV11-3|TRBJ2-5|.
CASSYRDTQETQYF
TGTGCCAGCAGCTACCGGGACACCCAAGAGACCCAGTACTTC
>TRBD1|TRBV10-3|TRBJ2-3|.
CAISGTGSSTDTQYF
TGTGCCATCAGTGGGACAGGGTCTAGCACAGATACGCAGTATTTT
>.|TRBV5-1|TRBJ1-4|.
CASSPEGEEKLFF
TGCGCCAGCAGCCCGGAAGGGGAAGAAAAACTGTTTTTT
>.|TRBV6-5|TRBJ2-1|.
CASSSPGGGGLF
TGTGCCAGCAGTTCCCCGGGTGGAGGTGGGCTCTTC
>TRBD2|TRBV4-3|TRBJ2-7|.
CASSHLSSGGPYEQYF
TGCGCCAGCAGCCACCTATCTAGCGGGGGACCCTACGAGCAGTACTTC
>TRBD1|TRBV5-1|TRBJ2-5|.
CASSLLGGVETQYF
TGCGCCAGCAGCTTGCTAGGGGGCGTGGAGACCCAGTACTTC
>TRBD1|TRBV9|TRBJ2-7|.
CASSMHRDRGTYEQYF
TGTGCCAGCAGCATGCACCGGGACAGGGGGACCTACGAGCAGTACTTC
>.|TRBV7-2|TRBJ1-2|.
CASSYGQRYGYTF
TGTGCCAGCAGTTATGGACAGCGTTATGGCTACACCTTC
>.|TRBV9|TRBJ1-4|.
CASSVVEGKLFF
TGTGCCAGCAGCGTAGTTGAGGGAAAACTGTTTTTT
>.|TRBV5-1|TRBJ2-1|once
CASSLGSREEQFF
TGCGCCAGCAGCTTGGGCTCTCGGGAGGAGCAGTTCTTC
>.|TRBV30|TRBJ2-5|.
CAWSDGTRTQYF
TGTGCCTGGAGTGACGGGACTCGGACCCAGTACTTC
>.|TRBV4-1|TRBJ1-1|.
CASSSVPRSTEAFF
TGCGCCAGCAGCTCCGTTCCTAGGTCAACTGAAGCTTTCTTT
>TRBD1|TRBV12-5|TRBJ2-3|.
CASGPDRGTQYF
TGTGCTAGTGGCCCTGACAGGGGTACGCAGTATTTT
>TRBD2|TRBV5-4|TRBJ2-3|few
CASSLEGLAGGFSTDTQYF
TGTGCCAGCAGCTTGGAAGGACTAGCGGGGGGATTTAGCACAGATACGCAGTATTTT
>TRBD2|TRBV9|TRBJ2-3|.
CASSLGLAGHDTQYF
TGTGCCAGCAGCTTGGGACTAGCGGGGCATGATACGCAGTATTTT
>TRBD2|TRBV7-8|TRBJ2-1|.
CASNDPGGEFTSGGYNEQFF
TGTGCCAGCAACGATCCTGGTGGCGAATTTACTAGCGGGGGTTACAATGAGCAGTTCTTC
>TRBD1|TRBV30|TRBJ2-7|.
CASRDTGGYEQYF
TGTGCCTCCCGGGATACAGGGGGCTACGAGCAGTACTTC
>.|TRBV12-5|TRBJ2-5|.
CARGLGGTGGQQETQYF
TGTGCTAGGGGTTTGGGGGGGACAGGCGGGCAACAAGAGACCCAGTACTTC